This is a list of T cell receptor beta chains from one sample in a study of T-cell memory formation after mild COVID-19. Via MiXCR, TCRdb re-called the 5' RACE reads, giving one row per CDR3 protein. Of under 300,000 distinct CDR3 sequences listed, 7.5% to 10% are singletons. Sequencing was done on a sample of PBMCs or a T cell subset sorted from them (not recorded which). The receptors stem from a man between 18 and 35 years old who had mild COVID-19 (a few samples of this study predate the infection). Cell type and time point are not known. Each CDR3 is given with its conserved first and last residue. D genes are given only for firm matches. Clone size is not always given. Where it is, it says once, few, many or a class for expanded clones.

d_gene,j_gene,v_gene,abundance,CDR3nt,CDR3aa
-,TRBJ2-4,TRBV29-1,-,TGCAGCGTAAATGGTGGGGAAAACATTCAGTACTTC,CSVNGGENIQYF
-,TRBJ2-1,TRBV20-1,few,TGCAGTGCTAGAGATCTGGGACGCTCCTACAATGAGCAGTTCTTC,CSARDLGRSYNEQFF
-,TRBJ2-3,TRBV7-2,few,TGTGCCAGCAGCTTCTACGAACTCGCAGATACGCAGTATTTT,CASSFYELADTQYF
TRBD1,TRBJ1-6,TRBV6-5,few,TGTGCCAGCAGTCCCTCAGGGGGCAGCGCCTATAATTCACCCCTCCACTTT,CASSPSGGSAYNSPLHF
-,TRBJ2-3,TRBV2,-,TGTGCCAGCAGTGTTGGGATCGGCACAGATACGCAGTATTTT,CASSVGIGTDTQYF
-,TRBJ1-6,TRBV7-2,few,TGTGCCAGCAGTCCCCACCTCCTAGGTTCTAATTCACCCCTCCACTTT,CASSPHLLGSNSPLHF
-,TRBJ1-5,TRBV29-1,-,TGCAGCGTGGCCCCCGGGGGCCTCAATCAGCCCCAGCATTTT,CSVAPGGLNQPQHF
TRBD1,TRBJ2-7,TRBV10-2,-,TGCGCCAGCAGTGAACGGGACAGGGTCTCCCACGAGCAGTACTTC,CASSERDRVSHEQYF
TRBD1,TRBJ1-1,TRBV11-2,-,TGTGCCAGCAGCTTAGAATCGGACAGGGTTATGGGAACGAACACTGAAGCTTTCTTT,CASSLESDRVMGTNTEAFF
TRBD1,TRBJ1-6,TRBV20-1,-,TGCAGTGCTAGAGATCCCCCAGGGGGGGACTCTAATTCACCCCTCCACTTT,CSARDPPGGDSNSPLHF
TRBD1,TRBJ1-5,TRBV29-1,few,TGCAGCGCACGGGACAGGGGGGACCAGCCCCAGCATTTT,CSARDRGDQPQHF
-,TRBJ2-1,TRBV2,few,TGTGCCAGCAGCGCGGACCCCGGCGAGCAGTTCTTC,CASSADPGEQFF
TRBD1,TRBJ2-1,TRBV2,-,TGTGCCAGCAACGCGGACAGGCGAAATGAGCAGTTCTTC,CASNADRRNEQFF
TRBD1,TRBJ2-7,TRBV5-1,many,TGCGCCAGCAGCTCGACAGGGTCATACGAGCAGTACTTC,CASSSTGSYEQYF
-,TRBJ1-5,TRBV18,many,TGTGCCAGCTCAGAAACCGGGATGTCGGGCAATCAGCCCCAGCATTTT,CASSETGMSGNQPQHF
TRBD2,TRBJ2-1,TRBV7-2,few,TGTGCCAGCAGCTTTTGGGCGCTAGCGGGGCGGAATGAGCAGTTCTTC,CASSFWALAGRNEQFF
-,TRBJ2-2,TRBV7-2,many,TGTGCCAGCAGCTTAGTAGGAATGAACACCGGGGAGCTGTTTTTT,CASSLVGMNTGELFF
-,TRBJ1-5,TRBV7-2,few,TGTGCCAGCCGGCCGGGGGGCGCGAATCAGCCCCAGCATTTT,CASRPGGANQPQHF
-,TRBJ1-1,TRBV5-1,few,TGCGCCAGCAGCTTGGAAGGGACGGAGTCTGAAGCTTTCTTT,CASSLEGTESEAFF
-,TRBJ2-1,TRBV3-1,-,TGTGCCAGCAGCCAAGGTAACGGACTGTACAATGAGCAGTTCTTC,CASSQGNGLYNEQFF